This T cell receptor beta chain was retrieved from a study of tumor-infiltrating lymphocytes in oesophageal squamous cell carcinoma. Germline values: CDR1 MDHEN, CDR2 SYDVKM. The CDR3 extends over 15 amino acids. V trimming: 7 bases; J trimming: 6 bases; junction bases outside the gene matches: 9. One entry per CDR3 protein results from TCRdb running MiXCR on the PCR reads. The table includes roughly 20,000 distinct CDR3 sequences, 35% to 40% detected once. The chain couples TRBV28 to TRBJ2-1, with 10 nucleotides matching TRBD1. This clonotype was obtained from a male donor with esophageal squamous cell carcinoma. Sequenced: esophageal tumor tissue. Here the CDR3 reads CASTQGGQGSNEQFF. In nucleotides, the CDR3 is TGTGCCAGCACCCAAGGGGGACAGGGGAGCAATGAGCAGTTCTTC.